The 19 T cell receptor beta chains below come from one sample, sequenced in a study of T cell responses to AZD1222 COVID-19 vaccine. Here immunoSEQ multiplex PCR was the method, and the copy in TCRdb shows in-frame clones only, minus some. The sample lists around 120,000 clones; 92% were seen once. The source was peripheral blood, collected on day 0 of AZD1222 vaccination. These receptors were obtained from an adult in good health.

In its sample, this clone was seen once. The chain has TRBV11-3 and TRBJ2-2; D is possibly TRBD1 or TRBD2 (5 bases each). Germline V CDR1 and CDR2: SGHNT, YENEEA. V was shortened by 1 base and J by 3 bases, with 12 bases between the two germline ends. This CDR3 has 16 amino acids. The CDR3 is CASSLAAGTDTGELFF. CDR3 nucleotides: TGTGCCAGCAGCTTAGCTGCCGGGACGGACACCGGGGAGCTGTTTTTT.

In its sample, this clone was seen once. J is TRBJ1-5 and V is TRBV5-6; 10 bases map to TRBD1. Germline CDR1 is SGHDT and CDR2 is YYEEEE. The CDR3 loop spans 15 amino acids. V trimming: 2 bases; J trimming: 5 bases; junction bases outside the gene matches: 4. In DNA form, the CDR3 reads TGTGCCAGCAGCTTAATCGGGACAGGGGATCAGCCCCAGCATTTT. Its protein is CASSLIGTGDQPQHF.

This chain uses TRBV18 with TRBJ1-3; 9 nucleotides agree with TRBD1. Trimming cost V 0 bases and J 0 bases; bases outside gene matches: 6. The CDR3 extends over 18 amino acids. Germline lookup yields CDR1 KGHSH and CDR2 LQKENI. CDR3 coding DNA: TGTGCCAGCTCACCACCGGGACAGGGAGGGTTCTCTGGAAACACCATATATTTT. Translation: CASSPPGQGGFSGNTIYF.

This clone was counted once. The chain couples TRBV24-1 to TRBJ1-2; D ambiguous. CDR1 and CDR2 from the germline V gene are KGHDR and SFDVKD. V was clipped by 3 bases and J by 8 bases, with 9 bases between them. CDR3 length: 12 residues. CDR3 sequence: CATSDGGKGYTF. The CDR3 DNA reads TGTGCCACCAGTGATGGAGGGAAAGGCTACACCTTC.

The CDR3: CASSQEGRLNEKLFF. CDR3 DNA sequence: TGCGCCAGCAGCCAAGAAGGGCGGCTAAATGAAAAACTGTTTTTT. The rearrangement uses TRBV4-3 and TRBJ1-4; D uncertain. Germline CDR1 reads LGHNA; CDR2 reads YSLEER. V was trimmed by 0 bases and J by 5 bases, leaving 10 bases between them. The CDR3 length is 15 residues.

This chain uses TRBV19 with TRBJ2-5, with D maybe TRBD1 (5 bases). Deletions cut 9 bases from V and 1 base from J, with 9 bases between. The germline V gene has CDR1 LNHDA and CDR2 SQIVND (reference sequence). The CDR3 runs to 12 residues. The CDR3 sequence: CASRRGQETQYF. The CDR3, as DNA: TGTGCCAGCCGAAGGGGCCAAGAGACCCAGTACTTC.

The chain links TRBV4-3 to TRBJ2-5, with TRBD2 matching over 8 bases. The CDR3 has 16 residues. Unmatched junction bases numbered 8, after V lost 0 bases and J lost 5 bases. CDR1 and CDR2 (germline): LGHNA, YSLEER. The CDR3 bases are TGCGCCAGCAGCCAAGATTCAGCGGGGGCTGAGGAGACCCAGTACTTC. The encoded protein is CASSQDSAGAEETQYF.

The chain joins TRBV6-4 to TRBJ1-5, with D perhaps matching TRBD1 (5 bases). Trimming removed 3 bases from V and 9 bases from J, with 15 bases in between. Looked up from germline, CDR1 is MRHNA and CDR2 is SNTAGT. The CDR3 contains 14 residues. This CDR3 is CASSEVSGGMPQHF. The CDR3 DNA reads as TGTGCCAGCAGTGAAGTCAGCGGGGGAATGCCCCAGCATTTT.

This clone was seen just once. CDR3 sequence (DNA): TGTGCCAGCAGCGGCGGACACGGTACCTACAATGAGCAGTTCTTC. Translation: CASSGGHGTYNEQFF. The chain is built from TRBV2 and TRBJ2-1; the D gene is possibly TRBD1 (5 bases). This CDR3 region has 15 residues. Germline CDR1 SNHLY, CDR2 FYNNEI. V lost 6 bases and J lost 2, with 14 bases in between. The whole variable domain, filled in from reference TRBV2 and TRBJ2-1, reads EPEVTQTPSHQVTQMGQEVILRCVPISNHLYFYWYRQILGQKVEFLVSFYNNEISEKSEIFDDQFSVERPDGSNFTLKIRSTKLEDSAMYFCASSGGHGTYNEQFFGPGTRLTVL.

This clone was counted between two and nine times. This sequence joins TRBV7-9 and TRBJ2-7, with 9 bases identical to TRBD1. CDR1 is SEHNR, CDR2 FQNEAQ, per germline (reference sequence). The CDR3 totals 13 residues. V trimming: 5 bases; J trimming: 5 bases; junction bases outside the gene matches: 4. CDR3 DNA sequence: TGTGCCAGCAGCCCGACAGGGGGGCACGAGCAGTACTTC. Protein sequence: CASSPTGGHEQYF.

In this sample, this clone turned up once. This chain uses TRBV2 with TRBJ1-2; TRBD1 matches 11 bases. From germline, CDR1 is SNHLY and CDR2 FYNNEI. V lost 7 bases, J lost 4 bases, and 17 bases stayed unmatched. This CDR3 region has 18 residues. The CDR3 sequence is CASTPIGSGTGGGYGYTF. Here the CDR3 DNA reads TGTGCCAGCACCCCTATCGGTAGCGGGACAGGGGGAGGCTATGGCTACACCTTC.

V is TRBV6-5 and J is TRBJ2-7; TRBD1 matches at 9 bases. In germline, CDR1 is MNHEY, CDR2 SVGAGI. V shed 6 bases, J shed 5 bases, and the junction held 5 bases outside the gene matches. This CDR3 is built from 13 residues. The CDR3 sequence is CASRGQGPHEQYF. CDR3 sequence (DNA): TGTGCCAGCAGGGGACAGGGCCCCCACGAGCAGTACTTC.

This sequence joins TRBV16 and TRBJ2-7; D is undetermined. CDR1 is KGHSY, CDR2 FQNENV, per germline. CDR3 length: 12 amino acids. V was trimmed by 5 bases and J by 0 bases, leaving 5 bases between them. In DNA form, the CDR3 reads TGTGCCAGCAGCTTCAGCTCCTACGAGCAGTACTTC. It yields the protein CASSFSSYEQYF.

This clone was seen once. This chain uses TRBV5-1 with TRBJ2-2; 8 nucleotides match TRBD1. V lost 2 bases to trimming and J lost 6 bases; unmatched junction nucleotides: 6. This CDR3 is built from 15 residues. Germline V CDR1 and CDR2: SGHRS, YFSETQ. This CDR3 reads CASSLNQGAAGELFF. CDR3 coding DNA: TGCGCCAGCAGCTTAAATCAGGGGGCCGCCGGGGAGCTGTTTTTT.

This chain joins TRBV5-1 and TRBJ1-1; 9 nucleotides match TRBD1. The V gene end was trimmed by 5 bases and the J gene end by 4 bases; junction bases not matched to a gene: 12. Germline loops: CDR1 SGHRS, CDR2 YFSETQ. The CDR3 is 16 residues long. DNA of the CDR3: TGCGCCAGCAGTGTGGGACAGGGAGCCGCCAGCACTGAAGCTTTCTTT. Translated, it gives CASSVGQGAASTEAFF. The full variable domain, completed using reference TRBV5-1 and TRBJ1-1, is KAGVTQTPRYLIKTRGQQVTLSCSPISGHRSVSWYQQTPGQGLQFLFEYFSETQRNKGNFPGRFSGRQFSNSRSEMNVSTLELGDSALYLCASSVGQGAASTEAFFGQGTRLTVV.

This clone was seen a single time. The chain is built from TRBV28 and TRBJ1-5; the D is unclear. Deletions cut 7 bases from V and 1 base from J, with 11 bases between. CDR3 length equals 14 residues. Germline-derived CDR1 and CDR2 are MDHEN and SYDVKM. CDR3 sequence: CASNPYRSNQPQHF. CDR3 DNA: TGTGCCAGCAATCCGTATAGGAGCAATCAGCCCCAGCATTTT.

The chain is built from TRBV5-5 and TRBJ1-4; tentative D call: TRBD1 (6 bases). CDR1 is SGHKS, CDR2 YYEKEE, per germline (reference sequence). V lost 0 bases and J lost 3, with 15 bases in between. This CDR3 is 17 amino acids long. The CDR3 DNA is TGTGCCAGCAGCTTGGGAGGGACAAGCACACCTAATGAAAAACTGTTTTTT. Translating it yields CASSLGGTSTPNEKLFF.

V usage is TRBV28 and J usage is TRBJ1-2; D is undetermined. The germline V gene encodes CDR1 MDHEN and CDR2 SYDVKM. V was trimmed by 4 bases and J by 3 bases, leaving 12 bases between them. The CDR3 loop spans 14 amino acids. Here the CDR3 DNA reads TGTGCCAGCAGTTCACGCCCGGCGTACTATGGCTACACCTTC. As protein: CASSSRPAYYGYTF.

This chain uses TRBV12-3 or TRBV12-4 with TRBJ1-5; D is possibly TRBD1 (6 bases). Trimming took 2 bases from V and 5 from J, leaving 7 bases between them. The length of the CDR3 is 13 residues. CDR3: CASSLKGDQPQHF. The CDR3 DNA sequence: TGTGCCAGCAGTTTAAAGGGGGATCAGCCCCAGCATTTT.